These T cell receptor beta chains were read from a single sample in a study of human T cells and chemical hapten exposure. TCRdb re-analysed the RACE reads in MiXCR, keeping a single row per CDR3 protein. The table lists approximately 32,000 distinct CDR3 sequences, around 12% of them singletons. The sequencing used whole blood, collected in connection with sensitization to the hapten diphenylcyclopropenone (DPC). These receptors originate from a woman aged 40 to 50 with alopecia areata. Some clones in this sample may be carry-over from other donors' samples. Both conserved end residues are part of each CDR3. Clone size, where shown, is once, few, many, or a class for clones that have expanded.

TRBJ2-1 | many | TRBV3-1 | CASSPTGILNEQFF
TRBJ2-6 | many | TRBV30 | CAWSRDRIRSGANVLTF
TRBJ1-2 | few | TRBV5-6 | CASSLPSGSSYGYTF
TRBJ2-7 | many | TRBV10-3 | CAAAEARGEQYF
TRBJ2-7 | few | TRBV10-3 | CAIGASYEQYF
TRBJ1-5 | many | TRBV7-2 | CASSLGRHQPQHF
TRBJ1-1 | medium-sized | TRBV13 | CASSLRGLSPEAFF
TRBJ2-5 | many | TRBV10-1 | CASSRGGGSETQYF
TRBJ2-7 | many | TRBV7-2 | CASSLAFRDYEQYF
TRBJ2-7 | - | TRBV7-3 | CASKTSGSSYEQYF